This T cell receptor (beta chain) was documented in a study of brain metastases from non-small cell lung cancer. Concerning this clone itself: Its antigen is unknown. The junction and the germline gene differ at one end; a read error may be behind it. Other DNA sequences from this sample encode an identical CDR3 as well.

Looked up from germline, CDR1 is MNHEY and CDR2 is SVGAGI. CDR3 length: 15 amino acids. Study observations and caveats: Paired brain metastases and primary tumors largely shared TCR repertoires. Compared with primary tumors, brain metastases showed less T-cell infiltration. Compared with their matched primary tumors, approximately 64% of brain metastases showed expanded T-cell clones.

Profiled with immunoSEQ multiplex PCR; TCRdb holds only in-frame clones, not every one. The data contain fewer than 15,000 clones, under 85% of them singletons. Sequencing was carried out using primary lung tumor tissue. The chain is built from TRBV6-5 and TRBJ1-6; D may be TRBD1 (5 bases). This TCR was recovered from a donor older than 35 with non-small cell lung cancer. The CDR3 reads CASSYQTAGYSPLHF. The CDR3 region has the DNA TGTGCCAGCAGTTACCAGACAGCAGGATACTCACCTCTCCACTTT.